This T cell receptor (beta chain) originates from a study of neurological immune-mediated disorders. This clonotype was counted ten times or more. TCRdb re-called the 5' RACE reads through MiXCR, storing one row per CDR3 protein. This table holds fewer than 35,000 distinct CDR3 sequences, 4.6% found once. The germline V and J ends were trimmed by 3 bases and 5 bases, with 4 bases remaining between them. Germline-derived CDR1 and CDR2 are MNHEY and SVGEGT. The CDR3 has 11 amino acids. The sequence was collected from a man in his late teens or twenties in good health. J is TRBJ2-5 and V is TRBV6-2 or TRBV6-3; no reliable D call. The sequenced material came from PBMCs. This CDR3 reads CASSYEETQYF. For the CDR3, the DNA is TGTGCCAGCAGTTATGAGGAGACCCAGTACTTC.